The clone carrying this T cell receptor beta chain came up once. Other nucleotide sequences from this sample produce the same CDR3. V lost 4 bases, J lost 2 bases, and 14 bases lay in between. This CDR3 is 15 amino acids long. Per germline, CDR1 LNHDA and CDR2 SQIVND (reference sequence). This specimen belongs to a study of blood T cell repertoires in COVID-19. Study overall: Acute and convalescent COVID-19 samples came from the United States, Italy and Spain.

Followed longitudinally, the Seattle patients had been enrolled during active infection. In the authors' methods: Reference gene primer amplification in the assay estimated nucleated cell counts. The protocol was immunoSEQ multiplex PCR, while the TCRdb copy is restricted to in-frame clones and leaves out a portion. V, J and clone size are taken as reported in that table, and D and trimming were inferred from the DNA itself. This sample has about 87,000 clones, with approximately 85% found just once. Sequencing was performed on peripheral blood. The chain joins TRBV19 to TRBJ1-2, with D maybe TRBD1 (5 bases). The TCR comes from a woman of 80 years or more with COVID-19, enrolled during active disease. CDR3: CASSTPRGGNYGYTF. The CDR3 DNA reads TGTGCCAGTAGTACCCCACGGGGGGGGAACTATGGCTACACCTTC.